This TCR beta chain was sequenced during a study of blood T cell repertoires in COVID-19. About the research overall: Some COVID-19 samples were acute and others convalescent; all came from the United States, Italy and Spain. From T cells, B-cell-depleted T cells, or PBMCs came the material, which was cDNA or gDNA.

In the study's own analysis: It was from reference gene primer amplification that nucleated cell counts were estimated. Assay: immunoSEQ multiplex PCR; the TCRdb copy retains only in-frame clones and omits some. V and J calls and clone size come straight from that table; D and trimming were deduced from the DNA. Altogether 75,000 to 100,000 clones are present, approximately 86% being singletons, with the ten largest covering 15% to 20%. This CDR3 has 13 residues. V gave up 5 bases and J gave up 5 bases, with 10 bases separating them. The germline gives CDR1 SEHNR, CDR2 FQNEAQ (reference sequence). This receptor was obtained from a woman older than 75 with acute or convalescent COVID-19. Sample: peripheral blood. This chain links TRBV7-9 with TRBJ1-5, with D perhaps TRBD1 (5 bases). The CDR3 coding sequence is TGTGCCAGCAGCCAAGACAGTTATCAGCCCCAGCATTTT. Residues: CASSQDSYQPQHF.